This T cell receptor (beta chain) was obtained from a study of blood T cell repertoires in COVID-19. About the research overall: Both acute and convalescent COVID-19 samples were obtained from the United States, Italy and Spain. The analysed material was cDNA or gDNA that came from T cells, B-cell-depleted T cells, or PBMCs.

Germline V gene data show CDR1 as MGHRA and CDR2 as YSYEKL. The V and J ends lost 1 base and 1 base, in that order; junction bases with no gene match: 3. There are 16 residues in the CDR3. In the original analysis: Amplification of reference gene primers provided the estimated nucleated cell counts. Clones were read by immunoSEQ multiplex PCR, and TCRdb kept only the in-frame ones, dropping some. That table furnishes V, J and clone size, whereas the DNA furnished D and trimming. The sample carries 200,000 to 250,000 clones, roughly 79% recorded once. This clone came up a few times. Cohort assignment relied on participant-reported clinical history.

The origin of this receptor is a woman between 45 and 60 years old with acute COVID-19. Specimen: PBMCs or T cells enriched from blood (not recorded which). The chain combines TRBV4-1 with TRBJ2-2; TRBD2 matches 7 bases. The CDR3 sequence is CASSQVGGRNTGELFF. Here the CDR3 DNA reads TGCGCCAGCAGCCAAGTCGGCGGGAGGAACACCGGGGAGCTGTTTTTT.